One sample yielded the 10 T cell receptor beta chains listed below, sequenced in a study of shared clonotypes between healthy human individuals. Sequencing was performed with immunoSEQ multiplex PCR; in TCRdb, only in-frame clones are kept and a portion is missing. The sample lists more than 550,000 clones, 55% to 75% seen once, with under 2% in the top ten. Material: memory CD4+ T cells sorted from blood. Noted subset: CD45RA-negative fraction. These receptors were collected from a woman aged 25 to 39 in good health.

The chain recombines TRBV7-9 with TRBJ2-1; D may be TRBD1 (6 bases). V gave up 1 base and J gave up 8 bases, with 15 bases separating them. This CDR3 is 15 amino acids long. CDR1 is SEHNR and CDR2 is FQNEAQ in the germline V gene (reference sequence). CDR3 nucleotides: TGTGCCAGCAGCTTAGTATACCGGCAGGGGCATGAGCAGTTCTTC. The encoded protein is CASSLVYRQGHEQFF. Variable domain in full (rest from reference TRBV7-9 and TRBJ2-1): DTGVSQNPRHKITKRGQNVTFRCDPISEHNRLYWYRQTLGQGPEFLTYFQNEAQLEKSRLLSDRFSAERPKGSFSTLEIQRTEQGDSAMYLCASSLVYRQGHEQFFGPGTRLTVL.

The sample holds many counts of this clone. The sample contains more than one DNA sequence encoding this CDR3. V and J are TRBV7-3 and TRBJ2-1, with 7 bases aligning to TRBD2. CDR3 length: 13 residues. V dropped 1 base and J dropped 8; count of bases not matched to a gene: 2. CDR1 SGHTA and CDR2 FQGTGA come from the germline V gene. The CDR3 sequence: CASSLSGSDEQFF. CDR3 DNA sequence: TGTGCCAGCAGCTTAAGCGGGAGCGATGAGCAGTTCTTC.

This clone was seen a handful of times. The chain recombines TRBV29-1 with TRBJ1-1; D uncertain. Trimming removed 7 bases from V and 2 bases from J, with 11 bases in between. Germline loops: CDR1 SQVTM, CDR2 ANQGSEA. This CDR3 has 12 residues. CDR3 protein: CSGLRRNTEAFF. For the CDR3, the DNA is TGCAGCGGACTGCGGAGAAACACTGAAGCTTTCTTT.

The chain recombines TRBV6-1 with TRBJ2-5; D unresolved. The CDR3 covers 13 residues. V lost 6 bases to trimming and J lost 5 bases, with 13 bases between them. Germline values: CDR1 MNHNS, CDR2 SASEGT. The CDR3 nucleotides read TGTGCCAGCAGCTTTACAGAGACCGAGACCCAGTACTTC. Encoded protein: CASSFTETETQYF.

This clone was picked up a small number of times. The rearrangement uses TRBV10-3 and TRBJ2-7; D remains ambiguous. Germline loops: CDR1 ENHRY, CDR2 SYGVKD. The ends were cut back, 6 bases at V and 0 bases at J, with 9 bases in the middle. The CDR3 extends over 13 amino acids. The CDR3 nucleotides are TGTGCCATCAGATCAGATAGCTCCTACGAGCAGTACTTC. Amino acids: CAIRSDSSYEQYF.

The chain uses TRBV20-1 and TRBJ1-1; the D is unclear. CDR3 length: 10 amino acids. V was pared by 5 bases and J by 7 bases, with 8 bases between. Germline CDR1 is DFQATT and CDR2 is SNEGSKA (reference sequence). The CDR3 DNA reads as TGCAGTGCTTCTCAGAATGAAGCTTTCTTT. It codes for CSASQNEAFF.

The chain carries TRBV4-1 and TRBJ1-1, with 7 bases aligning to TRBD1. CDR3 length: 14 residues. CDR1 is MGHRA, CDR2 YSYEKL, per germline. The V and J ends lost 4 bases and 2 bases, in that order; junction bases with no gene match: 4. The CDR3: CASSPGQLNTEAFF. CDR3 nucleotide sequence: TGCGCCAGCAGCCCGGGACAGCTAAACACTGAAGCTTTCTTT.

J is TRBJ1-1 and V is TRBV19; D is uncertain. Germline assignment: CDR1 LNHDA and CDR2 SQIVND (reference sequence). Deletions cut 9 bases from V and 4 bases from J, with 18 bases between. The CDR3 runs to 14 residues. CDR3 DNA: TGTGCCAGCACGCGGGGAGGACGGGGCACTGAAGCTTTCTTT. It encodes CASTRGGRGTEAFF.

This clone was observed once. This chain uses TRBV4-2 with TRBJ2-7, with TRBD1 identical over 9 bases. Germline CDR1 and CDR2: LGHNA and YNFKEQ. CDR3 length: 15 amino acids. V lost 5 bases, J lost 1 base, and 6 bases stayed unmatched. CDR3 bases: TGTGCCAGCAGCAAACCGGGACAGGGATCCTACGAGCAGTACTTC. Its translation: CASSKPGQGSYEQYF.

The chain couples TRBV28 to TRBJ2-7, with 11 bases aligning to TRBD2. The CDR3 runs 16 residues. J lost 2 bases, V lost 3 bases, and 6 bases had no gene match. Germline CDR1 MDHEN, CDR2 SYDVKM. The CDR3 DNA sequence: TGTGCCAGCAGTTTCGGGGGGACTAGCGGTACCTACGAGCAGTACTTC. Protein sequence: CASSFGGTSGTYEQYF.